This T cell receptor (beta chain) appears in the sequencing data of a study of blood T cell repertoires in COVID-19. Looking at the study overall: COVID-19 samples from acute and convalescent phases originated in the United States, Italy and Spain. From T cells, B-cell-depleted T cells, or PBMCs came the material, which was cDNA or gDNA.

The CDR3 totals 12 residues. CDR1 is MNHEY and CDR2 is SVGAGI in the germline V gene. Between the trimmed V and J ends, which lost 5 bases and 4 bases, there was a span of 9 bases. How the authors handled the data: Reference gene primer amplification gave nucleated cell count estimates. Produced via immunoSEQ multiplex PCR; TCRdb's table is partial and in-frame only. That table gives V, J and clone size, and the DNA gave D and trimming. The sample consists of about 150,000 clones, around 80% of them appearing once. The specimen was peripheral blood. The chain joins TRBV6-5 to TRBJ2-7, with a possible D match to TRBD1 (5 bases). The sequence was obtained from a man in his 60s with acute or convalescent COVID-19. CDR3 nucleotide sequence: TGTGCCAGCAGTAGACAGACTTACGAGCAGTACTTC. This translates into CASSRQTYEQYF.